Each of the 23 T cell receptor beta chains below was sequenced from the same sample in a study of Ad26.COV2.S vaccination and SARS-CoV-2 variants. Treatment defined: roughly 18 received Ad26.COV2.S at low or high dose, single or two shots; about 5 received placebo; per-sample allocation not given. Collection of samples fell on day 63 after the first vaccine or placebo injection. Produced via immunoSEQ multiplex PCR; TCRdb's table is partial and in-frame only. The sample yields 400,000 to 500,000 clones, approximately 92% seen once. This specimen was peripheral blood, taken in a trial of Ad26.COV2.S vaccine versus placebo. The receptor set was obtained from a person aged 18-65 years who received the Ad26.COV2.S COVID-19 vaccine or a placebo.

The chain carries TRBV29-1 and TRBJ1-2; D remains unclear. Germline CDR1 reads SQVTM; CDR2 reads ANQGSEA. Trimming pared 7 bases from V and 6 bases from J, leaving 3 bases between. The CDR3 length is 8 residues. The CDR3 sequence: CSGDGYTF. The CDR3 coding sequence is TGCAGCGGTGATGGCTACACCTTC.

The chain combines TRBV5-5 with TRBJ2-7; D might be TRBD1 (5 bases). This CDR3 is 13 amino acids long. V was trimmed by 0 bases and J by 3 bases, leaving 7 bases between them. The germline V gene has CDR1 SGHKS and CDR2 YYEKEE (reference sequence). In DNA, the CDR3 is TGTGCCAGCAGCTTGGGGACATTCTACGAGCAGTACGTC. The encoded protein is CASSLGTFYEQYV.

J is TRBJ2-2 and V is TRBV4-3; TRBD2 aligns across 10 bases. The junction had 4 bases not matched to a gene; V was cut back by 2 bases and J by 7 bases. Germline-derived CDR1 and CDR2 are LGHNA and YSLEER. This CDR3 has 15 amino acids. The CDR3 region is CASSQSGGAVGELFF. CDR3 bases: TGCGCCAGCAGCCAAAGCGGGGGGGCCGTCGGGGAGCTGTTTTTT.

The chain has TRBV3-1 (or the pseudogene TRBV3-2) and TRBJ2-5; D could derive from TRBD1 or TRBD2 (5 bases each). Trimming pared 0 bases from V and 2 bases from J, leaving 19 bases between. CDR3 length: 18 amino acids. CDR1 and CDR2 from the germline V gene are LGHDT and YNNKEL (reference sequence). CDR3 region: CASSQEENGASKQETQYF. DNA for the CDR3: TGTGCCAGCAGCCAAGAAGAGAACGGGGCCTCTAAACAAGAGACCCAGTACTTC.

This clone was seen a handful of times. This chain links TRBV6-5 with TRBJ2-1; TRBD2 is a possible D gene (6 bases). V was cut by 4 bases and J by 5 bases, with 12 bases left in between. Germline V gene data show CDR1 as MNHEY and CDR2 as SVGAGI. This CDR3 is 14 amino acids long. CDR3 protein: CASSFLADHNEQFF. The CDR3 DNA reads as TGTGCCAGCAGTTTCTTAGCGGACCACAATGAGCAGTTCTTC.

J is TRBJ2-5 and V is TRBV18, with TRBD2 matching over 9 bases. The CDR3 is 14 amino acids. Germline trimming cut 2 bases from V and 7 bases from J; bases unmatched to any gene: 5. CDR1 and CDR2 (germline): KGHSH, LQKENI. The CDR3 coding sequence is TGTGCCAGCTCACCAGGGACTAGCTTGCGGACCCAGTACTTC. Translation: CASSPGTSLRTQYF.

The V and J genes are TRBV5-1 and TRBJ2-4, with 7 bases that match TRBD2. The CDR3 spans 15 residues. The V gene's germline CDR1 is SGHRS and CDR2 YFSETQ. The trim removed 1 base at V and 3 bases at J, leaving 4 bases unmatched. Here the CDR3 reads CASSLSGGGKNIQYF. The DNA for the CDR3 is TGCGCCAGCAGCTTGTCGGGGGGAGGCAAAAACATTCAGTACTTC.

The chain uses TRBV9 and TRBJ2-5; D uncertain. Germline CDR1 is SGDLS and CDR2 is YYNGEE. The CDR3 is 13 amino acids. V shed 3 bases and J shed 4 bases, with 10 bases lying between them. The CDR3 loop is CASSAGLGETQYF. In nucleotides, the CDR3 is TGTGCCAGCAGCGCCGGCCTGGGAGAGACCCAGTACTTC.

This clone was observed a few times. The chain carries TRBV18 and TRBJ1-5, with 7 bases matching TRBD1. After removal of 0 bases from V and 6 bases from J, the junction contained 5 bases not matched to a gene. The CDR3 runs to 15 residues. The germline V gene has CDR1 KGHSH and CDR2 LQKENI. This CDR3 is CASSPPGTVGQPQHF. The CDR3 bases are TGTGCCAGCTCACCACCCGGGACAGTAGGTCAGCCCCAGCATTTT.

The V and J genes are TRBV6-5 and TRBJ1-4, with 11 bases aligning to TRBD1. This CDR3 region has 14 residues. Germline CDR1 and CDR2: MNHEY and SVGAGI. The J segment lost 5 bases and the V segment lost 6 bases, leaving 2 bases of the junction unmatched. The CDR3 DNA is TGTGCCAGCAGGGGACAGGGGGTGAATGAAAAACTGTTTTTT. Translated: CASRGQGVNEKLFF.

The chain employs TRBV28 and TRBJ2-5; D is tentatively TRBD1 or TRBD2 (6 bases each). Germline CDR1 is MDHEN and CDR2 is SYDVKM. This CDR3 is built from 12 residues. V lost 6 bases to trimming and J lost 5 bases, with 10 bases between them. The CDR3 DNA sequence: TGTGCCAGCAGCTGGAGGGGGGAGACCCAGTACTTC. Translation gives CASSWRGETQYF.

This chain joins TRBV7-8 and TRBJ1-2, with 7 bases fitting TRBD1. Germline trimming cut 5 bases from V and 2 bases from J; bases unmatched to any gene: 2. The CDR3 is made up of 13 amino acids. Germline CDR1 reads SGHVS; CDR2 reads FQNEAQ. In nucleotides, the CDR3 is TGTGCCAGCAGCAAGGACAGGAACTATGGCTACACCTTC. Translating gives CASSKDRNYGYTF.

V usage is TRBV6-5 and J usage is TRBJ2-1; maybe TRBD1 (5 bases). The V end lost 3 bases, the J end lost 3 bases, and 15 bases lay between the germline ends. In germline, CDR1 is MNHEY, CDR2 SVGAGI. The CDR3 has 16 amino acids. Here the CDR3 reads CASSYQGAPRYNEQFF. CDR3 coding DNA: TGTGCCAGCAGTTATCAAGGGGCCCCCCGCTACAATGAGCAGTTCTTC.

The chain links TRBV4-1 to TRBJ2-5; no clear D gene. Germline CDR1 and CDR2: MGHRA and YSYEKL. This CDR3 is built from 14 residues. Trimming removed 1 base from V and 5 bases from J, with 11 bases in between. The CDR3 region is CASSQVLSHETQYF. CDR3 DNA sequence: TGCGCCAGCAGCCAAGTACTGTCCCATGAGACCCAGTACTTC.

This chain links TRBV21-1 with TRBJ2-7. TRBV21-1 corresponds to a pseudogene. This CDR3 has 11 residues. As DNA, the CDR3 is TGTGCCAGCGGCAGACCCTACGAGCAGTACTTC. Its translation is CASGRPYEQYF.

The CDR3 DNA reads as TGTGCCAGCAAAGGGCCCCAGGGGGCGGACTATGGCTACACCTTC. As protein: CASKGPQGADYGYTF. The rearrangement joins TRBV6-5 to TRBJ1-2; 8 bases line up with TRBD1. Germline V lookup: CDR1 MNHEY, CDR2 SVGAGI. The CDR3 runs to 15 residues. V was clipped by 7 bases and J by 3 bases; unmatched bases: 10.

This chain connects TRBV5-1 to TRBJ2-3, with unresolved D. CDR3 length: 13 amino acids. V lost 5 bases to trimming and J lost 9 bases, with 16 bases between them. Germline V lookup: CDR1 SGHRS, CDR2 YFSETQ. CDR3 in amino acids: CASSSRTRETQYF. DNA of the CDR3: TGCGCCAGCAGTTCCCGGACGCGCGAAACGCAGTATTTT. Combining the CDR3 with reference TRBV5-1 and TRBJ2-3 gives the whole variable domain KAGVTQTPRYLIKTRGQQVTLSCSPISGHRSVSWYQQTPGQGLQFLFEYFSETQRNKGNFPGRFSGRQFSNSRSEMNVSTLELGDSALYLCASSSRTRETQYFGPGTRLTVL.

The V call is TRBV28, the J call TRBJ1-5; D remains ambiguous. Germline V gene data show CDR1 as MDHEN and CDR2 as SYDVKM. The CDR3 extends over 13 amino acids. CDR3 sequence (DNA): TGTGCTGGGCGGGGTAATGGCAATCAGCCCCAGCATTTT. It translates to CAGRGNGNQPQHF.

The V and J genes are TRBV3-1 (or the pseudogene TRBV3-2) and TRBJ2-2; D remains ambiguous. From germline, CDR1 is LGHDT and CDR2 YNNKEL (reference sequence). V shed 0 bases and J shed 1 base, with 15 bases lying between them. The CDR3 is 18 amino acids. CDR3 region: CASSQDPVVERNTGELFF. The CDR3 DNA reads TGTGCCAGCAGCCAAGATCCCGTAGTAGAAAGGAACACCGGGGAGCTGTTTTTT.

The CDR3 DNA reads as TGTGCCAGTACCCCGATCGTAGGGGGCGAGACCCAGTACTTC. Translating gives CASTPIVGGETQYF. The rearrangement links TRBV19 to TRBJ2-5; 7 positions match TRBD1. Germline V lookup: CDR1 LNHDA, CDR2 SQIVND (reference sequence). The CDR3 runs to 14 residues. Trimming removed 7 bases from V and 5 bases from J; junction bases left unmatched: 10.

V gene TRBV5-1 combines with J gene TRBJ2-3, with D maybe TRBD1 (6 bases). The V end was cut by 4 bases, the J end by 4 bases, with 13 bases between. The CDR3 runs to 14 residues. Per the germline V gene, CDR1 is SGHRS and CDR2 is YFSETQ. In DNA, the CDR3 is TGCGCCAGCAGCCTAATCTCAGGGGCAGATACGCAGTATTTT. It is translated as CASSLISGADTQYF. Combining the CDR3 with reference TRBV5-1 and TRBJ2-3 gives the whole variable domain KAGVTQTPRYLIKTRGQQVTLSCSPISGHRSVSWYQQTPGQGLQFLFEYFSETQRNKGNFPGRFSGRQFSNSRSEMNVSTLELGDSALYLCASSLISGADTQYFGPGTRLTVL.

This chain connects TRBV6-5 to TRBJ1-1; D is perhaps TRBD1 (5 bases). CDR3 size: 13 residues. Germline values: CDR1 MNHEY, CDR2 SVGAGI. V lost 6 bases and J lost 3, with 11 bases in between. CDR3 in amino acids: CASRWGPDTEAFF. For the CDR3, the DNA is TGTGCCAGCAGGTGGGGACCGGACACTGAAGCTTTCTTT.

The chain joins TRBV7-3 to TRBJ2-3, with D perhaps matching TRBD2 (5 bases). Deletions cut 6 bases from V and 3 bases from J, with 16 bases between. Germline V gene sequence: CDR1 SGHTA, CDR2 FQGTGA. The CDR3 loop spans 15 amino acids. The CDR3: CASSPTSRVTDTQYF. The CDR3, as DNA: TGTGCCAGCAGTCCCACTAGTCGCGTTACAGATACGCAGTATTTT.